Sequencing of this T cell receptor beta chain was carried out in a study of early T cells in non-severe SARS-CoV-2 infection (TCRdb year 2021). With regard to the full study: TCR sequencing used bulk RNA from unsorted whole blood, so alpha and beta chains could not be paired.

A case-control design nested within a healthcare worker cohort in London, UK, was used, with weekly nasopharyngeal swab PCR tests and blood sampling performed. Healthcare workers were recruited during the week of the UK lockdown, between 23 and 31 March 2020, and followed weekly for up to about 15 weeks. Here is what the overall study found, with its caveats: VDJdb matching was skewed toward anti-spike CD8 responses and likely underestimated virus-specific expansions by missing private and CD4 specificities.

Receptor amplification or capture employed 5' RACE. TCRdb lists the instrument as NextSeq 500. The TCR library protocol attached unique molecular identifiers to individual cDNA molecules to correct for sequencing error and PCR bias. TCR alpha and beta chains were both sequenced, and the abundances of alpha and beta sequences in each sample were closely correlated with each other. As for the authors' bioinformatics: Decombinator V4 was used to annotate the V gene, J gene and CDR3 of the TCR sequences. TCRs were defined as expanded if a significant change between any two time points was detected under a Poisson model with p below 0.0001. TCR abundances were normalised to the total number of TCRs sequenced per sample and expressed as counts per million. TRAV1-2 paired with TRAJ12, TRAJ20 or TRAJ33 defined MAIT TCRs, while TRAV10 paired with TRAJ18 defined iNKT TCRs. VDJdb, accessed on 1 November 2021, was searched for TCRs annotated for CMV, EBV and SARS-CoV-2, and TCRs annotated for more than one antigen were excluded. TCRdb reprocessed the public reads (quality trimming at Q25 with fastp, clone calling with MiXCR) and kept in-frame beta chains. Each CDR3 protein gets just one entry, which takes the most common genes and DNA from the rows behind it. These V and J calls originate from TCRdb's pipeline instead of the authors' own analysis. Here the sample has 75,000 to 100,000 distinct CDR3 sequences; approximately 16% occur a single time. The ten largest make up 1.3% of the sample.

Concerning this clonotype: It has no known antigen specificity. No much larger clonotype is one base removed from it; base qualities were not supplied.

The germline V gene supplies CDR1 SGHTA and CDR2 FQGNSA. The CDR3 covers 15 residues, taking in both the cysteine and the phenylalanine. The read is trimmed to its CDR3 DNA, 45 bases read in frame from base 1. Here V drops 8 bases and J drops 0 bases, and the junction holds 10 bases not matched to any gene. The receptor's source is an adult who was a healthcare worker with PCR-confirmed SARS-CoV-2 infection or an uninfected control (not recorded which). The rearrangement joined TRBV7-2 to TRBJ2-7; a stretch of 7 junction bases matches TRBD2. The sample was whole blood. The CDR3 protein is CASSLGREPSYEQYF. The DNA sequence is given as TGTGCCAGCTCACTAGGGCGGGAGCCCTCCTACGAGCAGTACTTC.